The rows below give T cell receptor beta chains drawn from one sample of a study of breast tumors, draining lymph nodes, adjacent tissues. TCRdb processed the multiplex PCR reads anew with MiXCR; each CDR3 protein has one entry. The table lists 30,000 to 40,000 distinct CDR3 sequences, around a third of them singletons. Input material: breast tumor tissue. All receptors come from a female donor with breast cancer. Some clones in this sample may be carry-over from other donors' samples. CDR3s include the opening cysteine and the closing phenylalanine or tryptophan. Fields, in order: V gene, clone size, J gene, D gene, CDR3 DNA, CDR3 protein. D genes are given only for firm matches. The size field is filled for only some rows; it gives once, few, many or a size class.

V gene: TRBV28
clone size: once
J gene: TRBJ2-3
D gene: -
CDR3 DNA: TGTGCCAGCAGCACTGCTAGCACAGATACGCAGTATTTT
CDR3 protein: CASSTASTDTQYF

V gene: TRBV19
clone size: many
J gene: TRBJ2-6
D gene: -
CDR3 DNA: TGTGCCAGTAGTATAGGGGGGCGTAGGGCATTCGGGGCCAACGTCCTGACTTTC
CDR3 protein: CASSIGGRRAFGANVLTF

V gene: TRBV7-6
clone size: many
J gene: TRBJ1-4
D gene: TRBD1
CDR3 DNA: TGTGCCAGCAGCTTGACAGGGGGGTCTAATGAAAAACTGTTTTTT
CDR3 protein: CASSLTGGSNEKLFF

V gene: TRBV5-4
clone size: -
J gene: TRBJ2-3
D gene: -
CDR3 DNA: TGTGTCAGCAGCAGTCAGGGTCTTAGCACAGATACGCAGTATTTT
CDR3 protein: CVSSSQGLSTDTQYF

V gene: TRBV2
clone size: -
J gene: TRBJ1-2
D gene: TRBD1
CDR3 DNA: TGTGCCAGCAGCCGGGACAGGGGCCGTGGCTACACCTTC
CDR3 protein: CASSRDRGRGYTF

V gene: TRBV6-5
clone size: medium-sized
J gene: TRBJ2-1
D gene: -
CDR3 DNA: TGTGCCAGCAGTTACTCGAAATGGACCCTGGAGTACAATGAGCAGTTCTTC
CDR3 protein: CASSYSKWTLEYNEQFF

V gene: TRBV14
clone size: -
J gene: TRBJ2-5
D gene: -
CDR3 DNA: TGTGCCAGCAGCCAAGGTTGGGTGGAGACCCAGTACTTC
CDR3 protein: CASSQGWVETQYF

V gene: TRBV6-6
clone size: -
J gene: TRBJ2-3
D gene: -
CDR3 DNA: TGTGCCAGCAGTTACGGGGGTACTAGCACAGATACGCAGTATTTT
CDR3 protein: CASSYGGTSTDTQYF

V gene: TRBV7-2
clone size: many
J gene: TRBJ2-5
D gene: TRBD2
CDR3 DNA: TGTGCCAGCAGCTTAGTCCCCTCACTAGCGGGAGGGGGGCAAGAGACCCAGTACTTC
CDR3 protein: CASSLVPSLAGGGQETQYF

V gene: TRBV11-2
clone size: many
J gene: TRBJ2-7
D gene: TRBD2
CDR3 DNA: TGTGCCAGCAGCCCCCCGGGGACTACCTACGAGCAGTACTTC
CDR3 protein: CASSPPGTTYEQYF

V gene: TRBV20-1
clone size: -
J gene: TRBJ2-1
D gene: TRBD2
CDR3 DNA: TGCAGTGCTACCAAGGGAGGGACTAGCGGGAGTAGGGGGCAGTTCTTC
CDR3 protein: CSATKGGTSGSRGQFF

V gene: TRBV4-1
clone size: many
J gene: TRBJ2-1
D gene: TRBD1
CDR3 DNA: TGCGCCAGCAGCCTCGCTCGGACAGGGCGGGATGAGCAGTTCTTC
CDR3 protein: CASSLARTGRDEQFF

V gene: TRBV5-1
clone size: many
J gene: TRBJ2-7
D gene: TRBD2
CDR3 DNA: TGCGCCAGCAGCCCCTGGGGGGGGACTAGGGATTTGTACGAGCAGTACTTC
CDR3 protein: CASSPWGGTRDLYEQYF

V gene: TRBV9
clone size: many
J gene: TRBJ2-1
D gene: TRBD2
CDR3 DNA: TGTGCCAGCAGCGTAGTTGGGACTAGAGCCAATGAGCAGTTCTTC
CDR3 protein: CASSVVGTRANEQFF

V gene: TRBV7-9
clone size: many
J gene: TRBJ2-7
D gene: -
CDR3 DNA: TGTGCCAGCAGCTTTAGCTCCCTTTACGAGCAGTACTTC
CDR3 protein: CASSFSSLYEQYF

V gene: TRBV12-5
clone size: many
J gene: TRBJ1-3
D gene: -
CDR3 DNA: TGTGCTAGTGAACCGCCCCGGCAGCCCTCTGGAAACACCATATATTTT
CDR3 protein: CASEPPRQPSGNTIYF

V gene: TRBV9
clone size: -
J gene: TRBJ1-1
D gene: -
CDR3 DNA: TGTGCCAGCAGCGTAACAGGGAACACTGAAGCTTTCTTT
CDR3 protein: CASSVTGNTEAFF

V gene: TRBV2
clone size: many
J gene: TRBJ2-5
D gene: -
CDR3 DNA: TGTGCCAGCAGTGATAATGCGCCCCAAGAGACCCAGTACTTC
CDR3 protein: CASSDNAPQETQYF

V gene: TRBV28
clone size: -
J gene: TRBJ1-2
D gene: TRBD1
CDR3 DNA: TGTGCCAGCAGTCGATTGAGGACAGGGGGCTTTGGCTACACCTTC
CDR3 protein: CASSRLRTGGFGYTF

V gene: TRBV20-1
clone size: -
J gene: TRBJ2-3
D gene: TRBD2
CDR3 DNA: TGCAGTGCTAGGCCCCCCCGCGGGAGGTCAGATACGCAGTATTTT
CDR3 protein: CSARPPRGRSDTQYF

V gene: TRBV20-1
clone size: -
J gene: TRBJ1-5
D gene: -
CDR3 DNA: TGCAGTGCTAGAGCCAGGTACGATCAGCCCCAGCATTTT
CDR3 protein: CSARARYDQPQHF

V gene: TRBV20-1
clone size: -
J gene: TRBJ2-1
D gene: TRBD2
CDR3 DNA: TGCAGTGCGGAAAATAGCGGGAGGGCCGCGGGCTCCTACAATGAGCAGTTCTTC
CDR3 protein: CSAENSGRAAGSYNEQFF

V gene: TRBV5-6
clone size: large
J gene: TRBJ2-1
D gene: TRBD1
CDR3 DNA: TGTGCCAGCAGCTTTGGGGACAGGGCTTACAATGAGCAGTTCTTC
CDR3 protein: CASSFGDRAYNEQFF

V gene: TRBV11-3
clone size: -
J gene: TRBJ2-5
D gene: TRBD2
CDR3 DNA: TGTGCCAGCAGCTTAACCCCCTCTAGCGGGAGGTTTGAGACCCAGTACTTC
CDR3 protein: CASSLTPSSGRFETQYF

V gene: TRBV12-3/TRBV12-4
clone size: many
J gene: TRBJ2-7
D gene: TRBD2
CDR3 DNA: TGTGCCAGCAGTCGGGGACTAGCGGGAGTACTATCCTACGAGCAGTACTTC
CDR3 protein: CASSRGLAGVLSYEQYF

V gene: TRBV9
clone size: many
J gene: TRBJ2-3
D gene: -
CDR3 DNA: TGTGCCAGCAGCCCCGCGGGCACAGATACGCAGTATTTT
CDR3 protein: CASSPAGTDTQYF

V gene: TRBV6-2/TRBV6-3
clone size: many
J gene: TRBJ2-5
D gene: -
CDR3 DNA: TGTGCCAGCAGTTATGCAGGGAAGACCCAGTACTTC
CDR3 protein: CASSYAGKTQYF

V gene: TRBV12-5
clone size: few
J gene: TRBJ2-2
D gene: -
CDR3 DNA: TGTGCTAGTGGTTTGAGAACGGAGGGCTTAACCACCGGGGAGCTGTTTTTT
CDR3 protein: CASGLRTEGLTTGELFF

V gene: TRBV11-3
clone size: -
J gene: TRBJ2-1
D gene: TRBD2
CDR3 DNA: TGTGCCAGCAGCTTAGGACTAGCGGCGATCAATGAGCAGTTCTTC
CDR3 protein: CASSLGLAAINEQFF